This section outlines one T cell receptor beta chain sequence together with its context. This clone occurred a few times. No antigen is known for it. No base-level quality is on record; no much larger clone is a single base apart. This record belongs to a study of cytomegalovirus exposure and HLA in healthy donors (dated by TCRdb to 2015 to 2018). In the study overall: In an earlier analysis of 587 of the donors, 276 Gb of sequence data and 90 million to 130 million unique TCR beta sequences from roughly 180 million T cells were reported. About 320 gigabases of sequencing data and roughly 90 million unique TCR sequences were included in an early release covering around 650 HLA-typed donors. Of the roughly 390 genotyped donors, around 81% fell in the genetic ancestry cluster associated with self-reported Caucasian donors. The study was designed to test whether signatures of past pathogen exposure could be identified by cataloging public T cell receptors. The study used immunosequencing to profile the T cell repertoires of approximately 640 subjects and linked those repertoires to cytomegalovirus serostatus. Besides the first cohort of some 670 subjects, a separate validation cohort made up of over a hundred different subjects was used. To predict cytomegalovirus infection status, the study combined high-throughput TCR immunosequencing, statistical association of individual TCRs with disease status, and machine learning. In a later analysis, previously published TCR beta repertoires from more than 500 donors were re-analyzed and high-resolution HLA genotyping was added so that TCR occurrence patterns could be studied. The later analysis used no new phenotypic data to find candidate immune exposures, relying instead on TCR beta sequences and their occurrence across donors. In an earlier analysis of 587 of the donors, high-throughput TCR beta sequencing was used to judge whether each TCR beta V gene segment behaved as functional or pseudogenic. Alongside the repertoire data, information on donor age, sex, ethnicity and CMV serostatus was compiled. A later genetic analysis took genome-wide SNP genotypes for about three fifths of the 666 donors and used that subset as a discovery cohort. All discovery cohort repertoires had been generated on a single sequencing platform. Class I and class II HLA loci were covered by the typing at four-digit resolution. The number of typed donors differed by locus: about 629-640 for A, B, C, DRB1 and DQB1; some 500 for DQA1; 606 for DPA1; and 450 to 480 for DPB1. Because of strong linkage in the cohort, roughly 5 DR-DQ haplotypes were treated as single units for association and clustering. Among 300 to 500 genotyped donors of the cohort, an average of about 240,000 unique TCR beta nucleotide sequences was sequenced per donor, of which about 18% were non-productive. The investigation overall reported the following: Immune exposure information for the cohort was limited to CMV serostatus. The 87-base-pair reads could not distinguish some IMGT-functional V segments, including TRBV6-2 and TRBV6-3, so those segments were excluded. Compared with equally common non-associated chains, HLA-associated TCR beta chains in a later analysis were more clonally expanded and had lower generation probabilities. The cohort was sequenced for TCR beta chains only, and without alpha or paired-chain data the features that could be detected were limited. A group of highly shared sequence variants was considered likely to be a technical artifact of the sequencing pipeline. Strong co-occurrence of HLA alleles, especially DR and DQ, made assigning TCR associations to individual alleles difficult. Because some donors lacked HLA typing at each locus, the association tests relied only on the typed subset. About 17 rarely observed V segments, including chromosome 9 orphons, were excluded from the earlier analysis of some 590 of the donors because counts were too low. Roughly uniform sequencing depth across donors was assumed in presence/absence analyses, although this assumption may not hold. A later genetic analysis associated a missense DCLRE1C variant with V-gene and J-gene trimming of TCR beta chains, and an independent cohort replicated the association. A later analysis reported that several top co-occurrence clusters appeared linked to parvovirus B19, influenza, CMV and Epstein-Barr virus. According to a later analysis, TCR association rates differed among HLA loci, with DRB1 alleles showing the most associated TCRs and HLA-C alleles showing the fewest. In vitro tests confirmed that three of the cytomegalovirus-associated TCR beta chains recognize cytomegalovirus antigens. The classifier was reported to diagnose cytomegalovirus status with high specificity and sensitivity in both the original and validation cohorts. An earlier analysis of approximately 540 of the donors showed that most TCR beta V segments appeared in productive rearrangements either about 87% or about 30% of the time, which broadly matched IMGT annotations. Specific HLA alleles were associated with 16,951 TCR beta sequences at a false discovery rate of 0.05 in a later analysis. A later analysis found that most CMV-associated TCR beta chains appeared HLA-restricted, with HLA associations seemingly driven largely by CMV exposure. According to a later genetic analysis, donors in an Asian-associated ancestry cluster had fewer N-insertions in productive TCRs than the roughly 700-donor mean. Across donors, most TCR sequences were observed very rarely, whereas some public TCRs were present in many individuals. According to the authors, the approach could potentially be generalized to other disease states and immunological phenotypes. A further reported finding was that TCR beta sequences accurately predicted the HLA-A and HLA-B alleles for most subjects in the first cohort. Linkage disequilibrium might explain the correlated functional status among segregating V segments, but an unknown experimental factor could not be ruled out. In the study, around 150 TCR beta chains were listed as associated with cytomegalovirus.

The cohort comprised some 700 healthy bone marrow donors. At the time of sampling, all cohort members were nominally healthy, though unrecorded immune exposures were likely present. The donor was CMV seropositive and belonged to the group of 250 to 300 seropositive cohort members. Every donor gave a peripheral blood sample, and the peripheral blood mononuclear cells from that sample were used for TCR beta sequencing. The Qiagen DNeasy Blood Extraction Kit was used to extract genomic DNA from the blood cell samples. After removal of 5 bases from V and 6 bases from J, the junction retains 6 bases not matched to a gene. The CDR3 starts with the cysteine, ends with the phenylalanine, and has 13 residues. The entry retains the CDR3 DNA only, 39 bases that are in frame from base 1. Looking up the germline V gene yields CDR1 SQVTM and CDR2 ANQGSEA. The library was produced with the immunoSEQ multiplex PCR assay. For the multiplex PCR, a mixture combining 60 forward primers for TCR Vbeta segments and 13 reverse primers for TCR Jbeta segments was used. Amplification of the CDR3 region of rearranged TCR beta genes was performed with a multiplex PCR assay on genomic DNA. Amplified TCR beta libraries were sequenced as 87-base-pair reads on the Illumina HiSeq System. The paper's processing steps were these. Across the 500 to 850 repertoires, a later analysis counted around 80 million unique TCR beta chains, roughly 11 million of which were shared by at least two donors. Raw reads were error-corrected and collapsed into unique sequences with a nearest-neighbor algorithm that merged closely related sequences to remove PCR and sequencing errors. Alignment of CDR3 sequences to IMGT reference sequences was used to assign V, D and J gene segments. For a sequence to be retained, a match of at least six nucleotides was required to both a V gene segment and a J gene segment. A rearrangement counted as productive if the CDR3 had no stop codons and remained in frame with V and J, and every other rearrangement counted as non-productive. CDR3 was defined by IMGT convention, running from the second conserved V-encoded cysteine to the conserved J-encoded phenylalanine. The earlier analysis of roughly 590 of the donors excluded sequences that lacked an unambiguous match to a single V gene segment. An earlier analysis of around 600 of the donors classified V segments as functional when productive rearrangements were above 56.7% and as segregating when the standard deviation between donors was above 5%. A statistical classification framework was built to diagnose cytomegalovirus status from the catalog of TCR beta chain sequences. In a later analysis, V and J genes were assigned by comparing TCR nucleotide sequences against IMGT/GENE-DB human TR gene sequences. The TCRdist pipeline was used in a later analysis to assign CDR3 sequences and most-parsimonious VDJ recombination scenarios. In a later analysis, each TCR beta chain was defined by its CDR3 amino acid sequence together with its V-gene family, and reads without a unique V-gene family were excluded. As a way to deal with suspected cross-contamination and a sequencing artifact, a later analysis dropped 592 nucleotide sequences that were highly shared and had low generation probability. A later analysis calculated a clonal expansion index for each public chain from normalized within-repertoire ranks of inferred template counts. In a later analysis, generation probabilities were computed using a VDJ recombination model fitted to out-of-frame rearrangements, and the results were checked against IGoR. In a later analysis, TCR-TCR, TCR-HLA and TCR-CMV co-occurrence was scored with hypergeometric tests, and a repertoire-size bias correction was applied to TCR pairs. In a later analysis, false discovery rates were estimated by permuting HLA or CMV assignments 20 times. In a later analysis, co-occurring TCRs were grouped using DBSCAN, with TCRdist sequence similarity added in when clustering inside HLA-allele-positive subsets. Co-occurrence clustering excluded repertoires with fewer than 30,000 or more than 120,000 public chains, plus five with anomalous nucleotide sharing. In its TCRdb copy, this immuneACCESS table keeps in-frame sequences only and misses some clones. Where compared with another copy, unresolved V genes explain less than half of these, and the others have no known cause. D and trimming were read from the DNA, whereas the V and J calls and clone size are those reported in that table. The sample table records about 130,000 clones; less than 85% of these occur just once. The top ten constitute approximately 2.3% of the sample.

The sequence links TRBV29-1 to TRBJ1-1; 10 of the junction bases match TRBD1. This clonotype was obtained from a woman aged 60-75 years in good health and CMV-seropositive. Sequences were obtained from PBMCs. The base sequence is TGCAGCGTTACATACGGGACAGGGGCTGAAGCTTTCTTT. This sequence encodes CSVTYGTGAEAFF.